Below are 16 T cell receptor beta chains sequenced from a single sample in a study of a mutant IDH1 vaccine in newly diagnosed glioma. Indicated time point: week 35, safety follow-up. The content of each vaccine dose was 300 ug of mutant IDH1 20-mer peptide, and topical imiquimod accompanied it. Repertoires were generated with immunoSEQ multiplex PCR, while TCRdb's copy carries only in-frame clones and drops some. The sample contains tens of thousands of clones, approximately 87% of which appear only once. These receptors' targets are unknown. The sample in question was PBMCs, obtained from a glioma patient whose treatment included an IDH1 peptide vaccine. All receptors derive from a man aged 40-50 years with glioma.

The CDR3 sequence: CAISESREADTEAFF. CDR3 nucleotide sequence: TGTGCCATCAGTGAGTCCAGGGAAGCTGACACTGAAGCTTTCTTT. V gene TRBV10-3 combines with J gene TRBJ1-1; D possibly corresponds to TRBD1 (5 bases). Per the germline V gene, CDR1 is ENHRY and CDR2 is SYGVKD. The length of the CDR3 is 15 residues. Trimming took 0 bases from V and 3 from J, leaving 11 bases between them.

V and J are TRBV15 and TRBJ1-4; D is unclear. V lost 7 bases, J lost 6 bases, and 18 bases lay in between. The CDR3 spans 15 residues. Germline CDR1 is LNHNV and CDR2 is YYDKDF (reference sequence). The CDR3 nucleotides are TGTGCCACCACCGACCTGGACTGGAGCCATGAAAAACTGTTTTTT. This gives the protein CATTDLDWSHEKLFF.

The CDR3 spells CASSLDNRDRGRAGTEAFF. In nucleotides, the CDR3 is TGCGCCAGCAGCTTGGATAACCGGGACAGGGGGCGCGCGGGGACTGAAGCTTTCTTT. This rearrangement joins TRBV5-1 to TRBJ1-1; TRBD1 aligns across 12 bases. CDR1 and CDR2 (germline): SGHRS, YFSETQ. After removal of 0 bases from V and 5 bases from J, the junction contained 14 bases not matched to a gene. The CDR3 runs 19 residues.

V is TRBV5-4 and J is TRBJ2-1; the match to TRBD2 covers 7 bases. Germline assignment: CDR1 SGHNT and CDR2 YYREEE (reference sequence). With V trimmed by 4 bases and J by 8 bases, 6 bases remained unmatched. CDR3 length: 13 amino acids. CDR3 nucleotides: TGTGCCAGCAGCCCTGGACTAGGCGATGAGCAGTTCTTC. The encoded protein is CASSPGLGDEQFF.

The V gene is TRBV6-1, the J gene TRBJ1-3; no firm D call. From germline, CDR1 is MNHNS and CDR2 SASEGT. Trimming pared 8 bases from V and 0 bases from J, leaving 14 bases between. The CDR3 has 15 residues. This CDR3 is CASSPSDSSGNTIYF. CDR3 coding DNA: TGTGCCAGCTCCCCCTCGGACTCCTCTGGAAACACCATATATTTT.

The rearrangement joins TRBV7-2 to TRBJ2-7, with D perhaps TRBD2 (6 bases). Looked up from germline, CDR1 is SGHTA and CDR2 is FQGNSA. This CDR3 region has 14 residues. V was pared by 1 base and J by 5 bases, with 12 bases between. CDR3 region: CASSLELARDEQYF. The CDR3 DNA sequence: TGTGCCAGCAGCTTAGAACTAGCTCGCGACGAGCAGTACTTC.

The rearrangement uses TRBV11-2 and TRBJ1-5; TRBD1 matches at 7 bases. The CDR3 contains 15 residues. V shed 2 bases, J shed 4 bases, and the junction held 5 bases outside the gene matches. Germline CDR1 is SGHAT and CDR2 is FQNNGV. As DNA, the CDR3 is TGTGCCAGCAGCTTACCAGGGGGGAGGAATCAGCCCCAGCATTTT. It encodes CASSLPGGRNQPQHF. The variable domain in full, with the rest retrieved from reference TRBV11-2 and TRBJ1-5, is EAGVAQSPRYKIIEKRQSVAFWCNPISGHATLYWYQQILGQGPKLLIQFQNNGVVDDSQLPKDRFSAERLKGVDSTLKIQPAKLEDSAVYLCASSLPGGRNQPQHFGDGTRLSIL.

V usage is TRBV18 and J usage is TRBJ1-1; D unresolved. The V and J ends lost 6 bases and 7 bases respectively, with 12 bases between them. The CDR3 length is 12 residues. Looked up from germline, CDR1 is KGHSH and CDR2 is LQKENI. CDR3 bases: TGTGCCAGCTCCCCCAGGCCGGGTGAAGCTTTCTTT. This encodes CASSPRPGEAFF.

The rearrangement joins TRBV27 to TRBJ1-1, with unresolved D. The CDR3 spans 14 residues. V lost 1 base and J lost 2, with 8 bases in between. Germline V lookup: CDR1 MNHEY, CDR2 SMNVEV (reference sequence). The CDR3 region has the DNA TGTGCCAGCAGTTTATTACCAGGAAACACTGAAGCTTTCTTT. It specifies CASSLLPGNTEAFF.

The chain employs TRBV4-1 and TRBJ2-7; possible D gene TRBD2, 5 bases. V dropped 1 base and J dropped 7 bases, with 11 bases sitting between them. Germline values: CDR1 MGHRA, CDR2 YSYEKL. CDR3 length equals 13 residues. This CDR3 reads CASSQARGLEQYF. In DNA, the CDR3 is TGCGCCAGCAGCCAAGCCAGAGGACTTGAGCAGTACTTC.

The V and J genes are TRBV2 and TRBJ2-7, with D uncertain. The CDR3 covers 13 residues. Trimming took off 4 bases at V and 2 bases at J, with 9 bases between the two ends. The germline gives CDR1 SNHLY, CDR2 FYNNEI. The CDR3 is CASSGQTAYEQYF. CDR3 bases: TGTGCCAGCAGTGGGCAGACTGCCTACGAGCAGTACTTC.

The gene calls are TRBV6-6 and TRBJ2-7; D gene ambiguous. CDR1 is MNHNY, CDR2 SVGAGI, per germline (reference sequence). This CDR3 is built from 13 residues. Between the trimmed V and J ends, which lost 5 bases and 2 bases, there was a span of 10 bases. CDR3 in DNA: TGTGCCAGCAGTAGGGATGTAACCTACGAGCAGTACTTC. It yields the protein CASSRDVTYEQYF.

The rearrangement uses TRBV5-1 and TRBJ2-3; 7 bases fit TRBD2. The CDR3 extends over 16 amino acids. The V segment lost 1 base and the J segment 0 bases; nucleotides outside the gene matches: 5. In germline, CDR1 is SGHRS, CDR2 YFSETQ. The CDR3, as DNA: TGCGCCAGCAGCTTGTGGGCGGGAGAAAGCACAGATACGCAGTATTTT. This codes for CASSLWAGESTDTQYF.

The V call is TRBV4-3, the J call TRBJ1-1; a possible D gene is TRBD1 (5 bases). In germline, CDR1 is LGHNA, CDR2 YSLEER. This CDR3 has 14 residues. V was shortened by 0 bases and J by 1 base, with 6 bases between the two germline ends. CDR3 coding DNA: TGCGCCAGCAGCCAAGACAGGGCGAACACTGAAGCTTTCTTT. It is translated as CASSQDRANTEAFF.

This rearrangement joins TRBV6-4 to TRBJ1-1; 8 bases match TRBD1. With 6 bases clipped from V and 1 base from J, the junction kept 7 bases outside the gene matches. Germline V gene data show CDR1 as MRHNA and CDR2 as SNTAGT. The CDR3 consists of 15 residues. CDR3 in amino acids: CASRPRQGSNTEAFF. The CDR3, as DNA: TGTGCCAGCAGACCCCGACAGGGGTCGAACACTGAAGCTTTCTTT.

This clone was detected a few times. The V call is TRBV25-1, the J call TRBJ2-1; 7 positions match TRBD1. Per germline, CDR1 MGHDK and CDR2 SYGVNS. J lost 5 bases, V lost 5 bases, and 6 bases had no gene match. This CDR3 has 14 residues. CDR3 sequence: CASSFRGWHNEQFF. In nucleotides, the CDR3 is TGTGCCAGCAGTTTCAGGGGGTGGCACAATGAGCAGTTCTTC. The whole variable domain, filled in from reference TRBV25-1 and TRBJ2-1, reads EADIYQTPRYLVIGTGKKITLECSQTMGHDKMYWYQQDPGMELHLIHYSYGVNSTEKGDLSSESTVSRIRTEHFPLTLESARPSHTSQYLCASSFRGWHNEQFFGPGTRLTVL.